These 14 T cell receptor beta chains were all obtained from the same sample, sequenced in a study of patients and donors after allogeneic stem cell transplantation. TCRdb fed the RT-PCR reads into MiXCR, producing one record per CDR3 protein. This table has 70,000 to 100,000 distinct CDR3 sequences, about 5% appearing once. Sample: blood, either unsorted or a sorted T cell fraction (not recorded which). These receptors all come from a human donor who was either an allogeneic HSCT recipient or a stem cell or donor lymphocyte infusion donor (not recorded which). It is not recorded whose cells these are; they may come from a transplant donor.

This clonotype is deemed medium-sized. CDR3 sequence: CASSSHGGGAYNEQFF. As DNA, the CDR3 is TGCGCCAGCAGCTCCCACGGTGGGGGGGCCTACAATGAGCAGTTCTTC. The chain has TRBV5-1 and TRBJ2-1, with TRBD2 matching 7 bases. Germline CDR1 and CDR2: SGHRS and YFSETQ. V shed 3 bases, J shed 2 bases, and the junction held 8 bases outside the gene matches. There are 16 residues in the CDR3. Combining the CDR3 with reference TRBV5-1 and TRBJ2-1 gives the whole variable domain KAGVTQTPRYLIKTRGQQVTLSCSPISGHRSVSWYQQTPGQGLQFLFEYFSETQRNKGNFPGRFSGRQFSNSRSEMNVSTLELGDSALYLCASSSHGGGAYNEQFFGPGTRLTVL.

Ten or more counts support this clonotype. The gene calls are TRBV12-3 or TRBV12-4 and TRBJ1-5, with 7 bases fitting TRBD1. The CDR3 extends over 14 amino acids. V lost 2 bases and J lost 6; bases outside the gene matches: 4. CDR3 amino acids: CASSLMQGVQPQHF. The CDR3 coding sequence is TGTGCCAGCAGTTTAATGCAGGGGGTTCAGCCCCAGCATTTT.

This clonotype was found many times. The CDR3 spells CASTPGSVRNEKLFF. The CDR3 nucleotides read TGTGCCAGCACCCCAGGCAGTGTCCGAAATGAAAAACTGTTTTTT. The rearrangement links TRBV7-9 to TRBJ1-4; D gene ambiguous. The CDR3 is 15 residues long. Trimming removed 7 bases from V and 5 bases from J, with 17 bases in between. The germline V gene encodes CDR1 SEHNR and CDR2 FQNEAQ (reference sequence).

This clonotype came up many times. The chain employs TRBV28 and TRBJ2-5; D is undetermined. Trimming pared 2 bases from V and 7 bases from J, leaving 14 bases between. From germline, CDR1 is MDHEN and CDR2 SYDVKM. This CDR3 region has 14 residues. In nucleotides, the CDR3 is TGTGCCAGCAGTTTAGGGATAGGTCGCCGGACCCAGTACTTC. Protein sequence: CASSLGIGRRTQYF.

This clonotype was seen ten or more times. V is TRBV7-9 and J is TRBJ2-7; the D gene is possibly TRBD2 (5 bases). The CDR3 covers 13 residues. The germline V and J ends were trimmed by 2 bases and 2 bases, with 7 bases remaining between them. Germline-derived CDR1 and CDR2 are SEHNR and FQNEAQ (reference sequence). In nucleotides, the CDR3 is TGTGCCAGCAGCTTACAACTAGCCTACGAGCAGTACTTC. This gives the protein CASSLQLAYEQYF.

This clonotype was recorded at least ten times. The rearrangement joins TRBV5-1 to TRBJ2-1; 13 positions agree with TRBD2. This CDR3 spans 18 amino acids. Trimming at V came to 4 bases and at J to 6 bases, leaving 13 bases not matched to a gene. Per the germline V gene, CDR1 is SGHRS and CDR2 is YFSETQ. The CDR3 coding sequence is TGCGCCAGCAGCAGAGGGGAACCGGGACTAGCGGGGCCCAATGAGCAGTTCTTC. Translated, it gives CASSRGEPGLAGPNEQFF.

Points on this clonotype: The junction departs from germline at one end; a sequencing error may be responsible. V gene TRBV12-3 or TRBV12-4 combines with J gene TRBJ2-5; D assignment may be TRBD1 or TRBD2 (5 bases each). CDR3 length: 13 amino acids. The CDR3 nucleotides are TGTGCCAGCAGTTTGGGGGTTATAGAGACCCGGTACTTC. Amino acid sequence: CASSLGVIETRYF.

This clonotype was seen ten or more times. The rearrangement uses TRBV5-1 and TRBJ2-2; D gene unclear. CDR1 and CDR2 from the germline V gene are SGHRS and YFSETQ. The V gene lost 0 bases and the J gene lost 2 bases, with 8 bases spanning the gap. This CDR3 is built from 15 residues. The CDR3 DNA is TGCGCCAGCAGCTTGGAGTCAGCTAACACCGGGGAGCTGTTTTTT. Protein product: CASSLESANTGELFF. Supplemented by reference TRBV5-1 and TRBJ2-2, the full variable domain reads KAGVTQTPRYLIKTRGQQVTLSCSPISGHRSVSWYQQTPGQGLQFLFEYFSETQRNKGNFPGRFSGRQFSNSRSEMNVSTLELGDSALYLCASSLESANTGELFFGEGSRLTVL.

V gene TRBV6-5 combines with J gene TRBJ2-3; D may be TRBD1 (6 bases). CDR3 size: 13 residues. V lost 4 bases to trimming and J lost 4 bases, with 9 bases between them. CDR1 is MNHEY and CDR2 is SVGAGI in the germline V gene. CDR3 coding DNA: TGTGCCAGCAGTTCCCGGACAGCAGATACGCAGTATTTT. Translation gives CASSSRTADTQYF.

This clonotype has at least ten counts. V and J are TRBV12-3 or TRBV12-4 and TRBJ1-5; D unclear. V lost 2 bases, J lost 3 bases, and 5 bases lay in between. The CDR3 totals 13 residues. The CDR3 reads CASSLRPNQPQHF. CDR3 bases: TGTGCCAGCAGTTTAAGGCCCAATCAGCCCCAGCATTTT.

This chain uses TRBV10-2 with TRBJ1-5; no firm D call. V was clipped by 6 bases and J by 6 bases, with 12 bases between them. From germline, CDR1 is WSHSY and CDR2 SAAADI. CDR3 length: 13 amino acids. The CDR3 sequence: CASSANTLQPQHF. For the CDR3, the DNA is TGCGCCAGCAGCGCCAATACTCTTCAGCCCCAGCATTTT.

Comments on this clonotype: A junction boundary mismatches the germline segment, possibly from a read error. The chain carries TRBV28 and TRBJ2-7; no clear D gene. The CDR3 is 16 amino acids. From germline, CDR1 is MDHEN and CDR2 SYDVKM. The CDR3, as DNA: TGTGCCAACAGTTCTTTAGGCGGAGTTGTGACCTACGAGCAGTACTTC. This encodes CANSSLGGVVTYEQYF.

This clonotype has more than one count but fewer than ten. The V and J genes are TRBV27 and TRBJ2-7, with a weak D call TRBD1 (6 bases). Per the germline V gene, CDR1 is MNHEY and CDR2 is SMNVEV (reference sequence). The V and J ends lost 6 bases and 3 bases respectively, with 9 bases between them. The CDR3 has 12 residues. The CDR3 DNA reads TGTGCCAGCAGAACAGGGATCTACGAGCAGTACTTC. Translation: CASRTGIYEQYF.

This clonotype was counted ten times or more. The chain uses TRBV14 and TRBJ2-3; the match to TRBD2 covers 10 bases. J was trimmed by 9 bases and V by 2 bases; bases with no gene match: 2. In germline, CDR1 is SGHDN, CDR2 FVKESK. CDR3 length: 13 amino acids. Written as DNA, the CDR3 is TGTGCCAGCAGCCAAAATAGCGGGAGGACGCAGTATTTT. This translates into CASSQNSGRTQYF.